This T cell receptor beta chain appears in the sequencing data of a study of blood T cell repertoires in COVID-19. Study summary: In each case, the material was cDNA or gDNA derived from T cells, B-cell-depleted T cells, or PBMCs.

Here immunoSEQ multiplex PCR was the method, and the copy in TCRdb shows in-frame clones only, minus some. Found here are about 160,000 clones, more than 65% of them singletons; the top ten hold about a sixth. The germline CDR1 and CDR2 sequences are SGHNT and YYREEE (reference sequence). V dropped 4 bases and J dropped 5 bases, with 15 bases sitting between them. CDR3 length equals 15 residues. Clinical histories supplied by participants themselves formed the basis of cohort assignment. The TCR comes from a man aged 60 to 69 who had recovered from COVID-19. The chain has TRBV5-4 and TRBJ2-2; TRBD2 might be the D (5 bases). Sample: PBMCs or T cells enriched from blood (not recorded which). CDR3 sequence (DNA): TGTGCCAGCAGCCTGGGTCAAGGAGGAACCGGGGAGCTGTTTTTT. The encoded protein is CASSLGQGGTGELFF. The complete variable domain, with remaining parts taken from reference TRBV5-4 and TRBJ2-2, reads ETGVTQSPTHLIKTRGQQVTLRCSSQSGHNTVSWYQQALGQGPQFIFQYYREEENGRGNFPPRFSGLQFPNYSSELNVNALELDDSALYLCASSLGQGGTGELFFGEGSRLTVL.